These T cell receptor beta chains were read from a single sample in a study of CD8+ T cells in alopecia areata. Data came from immunoSEQ multiplex PCR; TCRdb stores just in-frame clones and leaves some out. This sample has over 100,000 clones, with 50% to 75% found just once. Sequenced here: CD8+ T cells sorted from blood, sampled at week 24, from a patient treated with tofacitinib. These receptors were collected from a human donor with alopecia areata. CDR3s include the opening cysteine and the closing phenylalanine or tryptophan. A D gene is named only where the DNA matches it firmly. A clone size is listed for some rows: how often the clone was seen (once, few, many), or a class if it is expanded.

d_gene | j_gene | v_gene | abundance | CDR3nt | CDR3aa
- | TRBJ1-6 | TRBV5-4 | - | TGTGCCAGCAGCTTGGCCGGGATCGTCCCTCACTTT | CASSLAGIVPHF
- | TRBJ1-4 | TRBV19 | - | TGTGCCACCTCGGGGGTCGATTGGAAACTGTTTTTT | CATSGVDWKLFF
TRBD2 | TRBJ2-7 | TRBV10-3 | - | TGTGCCATCAGTGAGGAGATTACTAGCGGGGGGAACTACGAGCAGTACTTC | CAISEEITSGGNYEQYF
TRBD1 | TRBJ1-1 | TRBV9 | - | TGTGCCAGCAGCTTGACAGGGAACCGGGACACTGAAGCTTTCTTT | CASSLTGNRDTEAFF
TRBD2 | TRBJ2-3 | TRBV6-5 | once | TGTGCCAGCAGTTACTATGGGACTAGCGGTGCAGATACGCAGTATTTT | CASSYYGTSGADTQYF
- | TRBJ2-3 | TRBV2 | - | TGTGCCAGGGAGAAGACAAGAATGGGCACAGATACGCAGTATTTT | CAREKTRMGTDTQYF
- | TRBJ1-1 | TRBV27 | few | TGTGCCAGCAGCCTAGGGGGTTTGAGCACTGAAGCTTTCTTT | CASSLGGLSTEAFF
TRBD1 | TRBJ2-7 | TRBV18 | - | TGTGCCAGCTCAACCGGGACAGACTACGAGCAGTACTTC | CASSTGTDYEQYF
- | TRBJ1-6 | TRBV9 | - | TGTGCCAGCAGCGGGAGGGTAGGTGAGAATTCACCCCTCCACTTT | CASSGRVGENSPLHF
- | TRBJ2-1 | TRBV30 | - | TGTGCCTGGAGTGTACAGTTTCTAAATGAGCAGTTCTTC | CAWSVQFLNEQFF
- | TRBJ1-1 | TRBV7-9 | few | TGTGCCAGCAGCTTAGGGGGTATACCCACTGAAGCTTTCTTT | CASSLGGIPTEAFF
- | TRBJ2-2 | TRBV19 | few | TGTGCCAGTAGTATAGATCGGGAAGGGAACACCGGGGAGCTGTTTTTT | CASSIDREGNTGELFF
- | TRBJ1-2 | TRBV4-1 | - | TGCGCCAGCAGCCCCCGACGAGGTGGCGGCTACACCTTC | CASSPRRGGGYTF
- | TRBJ2-7 | TRBV6-5 | few | TGTGCCAGCAGTTACTCGAGCCAGGCCTCCTACGAGCAGTACTTC | CASSYSSQASYEQYF
TRBD1 | TRBJ1-4 | TRBV29-1 | few | TGCAGCGTTGTTGATCAGGGGGCAACTAATGAAAAACTGTTTTTT | CSVVDQGATNEKLFF
TRBD2 | TRBJ2-7 | TRBV5-1 | - | TGCGCCAGCAGCTTTGGCGGGGGGTTTCCCTACGAGCAGTACTTC | CASSFGGGFPYEQYF
- | TRBJ2-2 | TRBV30 | - | TGTGCCTGGACTGGGGCTGCTACGAACACCGGGGAGCTGTTTTTT | CAWTGAATNTGELFF
TRBD1 | TRBJ1-3 | TRBV13 | once | TGTGCCAGCAGCTTAGAACGGGACAGCTCTGGAAACACCATATATTTT | CASSLERDSSGNTIYF
- | TRBJ2-6 | TRBV19 | - | TGTGCCAGTAGTACAGGGGCTGGGGCCAACGTCCTGACTTTC | CASSTGAGANVLTF
- | TRBJ1-2 | TRBV2 | - | TGTGCCAGCAGATGGGGCAAAGGCTACACCTTC | CASRWGKGYTF
- | TRBJ1-6 | TRBV5-6 | - | TGTGCCAGCAGCCGAGCCGGACCCGATACAGCCTCACCCCTCCACTTT | CASSRAGPDTASPLHF
TRBD1 | TRBJ2-1 | TRBV10-3 | few | TGTGCCATCAGTGAAAAGACAGGGTACAATGAGCAGTTCTTC | CAISEKTGYNEQFF
- | TRBJ1-2 | TRBV13 | once | TGTGCCAGCAGCTTAGGTCCACAGTACTATGGCTACACCTTC | CASSLGPQYYGYTF
- | TRBJ1-1 | TRBV9 | few | TGTGCCAGCAGCGTGGGGGGTTGGACTGAAGCTTTCTTT | CASSVGGWTEAFF
- | TRBJ2-1 | TRBV7-9 | - | TGTGCCAGCAGCTACCCGGCGGGATTCCCGAAGTACAATGAGCAGTTCTTC | CASSYPAGFPKYNEQFF
- | TRBJ1-2 | TRBV13 | - | TGTGCCAGCAGCTTAGGACCAGGACGGTCATCCTATGGCTACACCTTC | CASSLGPGRSSYGYTF
- | TRBJ1-1 | TRBV6-5 | - | TGTGCCAGCAGTTACTTTCGATCGGACAGCCTTGAAGCTTTCTTT | CASSYFRSDSLEAFF
- | TRBJ2-5 | TRBV6-5 | - | TGTGCCAGCAGCCATCTTGGTGGCGAGACCCAGTACTTC | CASSHLGGETQYF
TRBD1 | TRBJ2-2 | TRBV13 | - | TGTGCCAGCAGCTTACGTCTACAGGGGTACGGCGGGGAGCTGTTTTTT | CASSLRLQGYGGELFF
- | TRBJ1-2 | TRBV19 | - | TGTGCCAGTAGTATAGATCGAAGACACTATGGCTACACCTTC | CASSIDRRHYGYTF
TRBD2 | TRBJ2-7 | TRBV27 | once | TGTGCCAGCAGTCCCTCCTGGGTAGCGGGGGCAGGGGAGCAGTACTTC | CASSPSWVAGAGEQYF
- | TRBJ1-6 | TRBV27 | - | TGTGCCAGCGGACGGAGCTCCTATAATTCACCCCTCCACTTT | CASGRSSYNSPLHF
- | TRBJ2-7 | TRBV9 | - | TGTGCCAGCAGCGTAGATGGAGGCGAGCAGTACTTC | CASSVDGGEQYF
- | TRBJ2-7 | TRBV4-1 | few | TGCGCCAGCAGCCAAAGGAGCTCCTACGAGCAGTACTTC | CASSQRSSYEQYF